This T cell receptor (beta chain) derives from a study of shared clonotypes between healthy human individuals. Turning to the study itself: The donors, a couple of women and three men, were aged 18 to 49.

About this clone itself: Antigen specificity is unknown.

Study-wide points: Across subsets, estimated richness was generally greater for naive than for memory populations. With a handful of donors compared, around 5% of naive CD4 clonotypes were shared.

CDR1 and CDR2 from the germline V gene are SGHNT and YYREEE (reference sequence). This CDR3 is 14 amino acids long. V was cut by 1 base and J by 1 base, with 5 bases left in between. Sequencing used immunoSEQ multiplex PCR; TCRdb keeps in-frame clones, though not all of them. This sample has about 600,000 clones, with around 97% found just once. The sequenced sample was naive CD4+ T cells sorted from blood. Stated subset: CD45RA+ positively selected. This TCR came from a woman in her 30s in good health. V usage is TRBV5-4 and J usage is TRBJ2-2; D unresolved. The CDR3 DNA sequence: TGTGCCAGCAGCTTGAGCAGGAACACCGGGGAGCTGTTTTTT. Residues: CASSLSRNTGELFF. The full variable domain, its missing parts supplied by reference TRBV5-4 and TRBJ2-2, is ETGVTQSPTHLIKTRGQQVTLRCSSQSGHNTVSWYQQALGQGPQFIFQYYREEENGRGNFPPRFSGLQFPNYSSELNVNALELDDSALYLCASSLSRNTGELFFGEGSRLTVL.